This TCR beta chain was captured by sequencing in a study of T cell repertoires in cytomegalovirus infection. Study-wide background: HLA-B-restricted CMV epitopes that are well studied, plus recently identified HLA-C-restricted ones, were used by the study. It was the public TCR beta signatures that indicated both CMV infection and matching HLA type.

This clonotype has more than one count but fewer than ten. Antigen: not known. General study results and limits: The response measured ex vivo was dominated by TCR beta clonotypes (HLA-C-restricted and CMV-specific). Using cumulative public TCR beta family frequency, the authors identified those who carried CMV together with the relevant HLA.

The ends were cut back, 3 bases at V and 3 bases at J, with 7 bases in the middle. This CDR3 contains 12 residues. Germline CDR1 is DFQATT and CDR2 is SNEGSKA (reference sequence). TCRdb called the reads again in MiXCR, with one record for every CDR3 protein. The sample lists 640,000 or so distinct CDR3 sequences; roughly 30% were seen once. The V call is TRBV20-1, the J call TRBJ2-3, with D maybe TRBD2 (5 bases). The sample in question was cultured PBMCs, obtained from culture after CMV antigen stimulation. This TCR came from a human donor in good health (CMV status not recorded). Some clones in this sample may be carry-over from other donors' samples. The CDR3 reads CSASRDTDTQYF. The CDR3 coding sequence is TGCAGTGCTAGTCGGGATACAGATACGCAGTATTTT.